This TCR beta chain was found in a study of blood T cells in healthy people across ages. Study in general: Template switching recovered approximately one barcoded beta molecule for every two T cells.

PCR was performed a second time for roughly 7 to 12 cycles using a sample-barcoded 5' primer and a J-beta primer mix. Every cDNA was tagged by a template-switch adaptor with 12 random nucleotides. Via MiXCR, TCRdb re-called the 5' RACE reads, giving one row per CDR3 protein. This sample has over a million distinct CDR3 sequences; roughly 43% occur once, and the top ten carry just over 4%. This clonotype was seen more than once but under ten times. This receptor was identified in a woman aged 18-35 years in good health. The sequenced material came from blood.

The CDR3 sequence is CASSPTPNYGYTF. The CDR3 DNA reads as TGTGCCAGCAGTCCGACACCTAACTATGGCTACACCTTC. V is TRBV27 and J is TRBJ1-2; the D is unclear. CDR1 and CDR2 (germline): MNHEY, SMNVEV (reference sequence). This CDR3 is built from 13 residues. V was pared by 5 bases and J by 0 bases, with 7 bases between.